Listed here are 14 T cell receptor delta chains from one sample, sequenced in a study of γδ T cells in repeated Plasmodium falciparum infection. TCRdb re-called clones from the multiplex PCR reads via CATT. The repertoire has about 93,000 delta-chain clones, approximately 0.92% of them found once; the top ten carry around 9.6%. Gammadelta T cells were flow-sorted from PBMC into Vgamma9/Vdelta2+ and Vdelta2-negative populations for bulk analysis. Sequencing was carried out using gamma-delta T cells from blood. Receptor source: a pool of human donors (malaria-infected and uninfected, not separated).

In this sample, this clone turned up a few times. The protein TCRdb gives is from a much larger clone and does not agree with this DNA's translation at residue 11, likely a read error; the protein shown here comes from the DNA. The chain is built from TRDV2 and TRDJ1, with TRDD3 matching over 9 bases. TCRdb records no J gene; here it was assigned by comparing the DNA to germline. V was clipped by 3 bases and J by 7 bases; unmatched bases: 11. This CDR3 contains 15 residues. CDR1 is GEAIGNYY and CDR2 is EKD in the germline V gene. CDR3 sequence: CACDDLVGDNGKLIF. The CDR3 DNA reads TGTGCCTGTGACGACCTGGTGGGGGATAACGGTAAACTCATCTTT.

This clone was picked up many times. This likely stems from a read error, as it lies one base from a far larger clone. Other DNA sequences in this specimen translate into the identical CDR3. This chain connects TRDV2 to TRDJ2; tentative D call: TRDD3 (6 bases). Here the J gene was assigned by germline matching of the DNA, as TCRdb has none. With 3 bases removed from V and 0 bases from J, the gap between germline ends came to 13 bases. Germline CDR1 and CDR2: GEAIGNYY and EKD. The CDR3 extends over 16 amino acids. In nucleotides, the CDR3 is TGTGCCTGTGACGTACTGGGAGATACTTTGACAGCACAACTCTTCTTT. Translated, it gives CACDVLGDTLTAQLFF.

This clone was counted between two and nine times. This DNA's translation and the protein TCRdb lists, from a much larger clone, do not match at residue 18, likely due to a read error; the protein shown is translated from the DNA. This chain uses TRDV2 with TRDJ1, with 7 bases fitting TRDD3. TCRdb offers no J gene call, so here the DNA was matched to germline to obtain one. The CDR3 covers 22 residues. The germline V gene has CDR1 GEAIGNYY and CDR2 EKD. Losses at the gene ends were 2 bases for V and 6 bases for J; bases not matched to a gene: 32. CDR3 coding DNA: TGTGCCTGTGACATCAAAGTAGGTAACTGGGGTACTCGTGAAAAAGAGACCAATAAACTCATCTTT. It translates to CACDIKVGNWGTREKETNKLIF.

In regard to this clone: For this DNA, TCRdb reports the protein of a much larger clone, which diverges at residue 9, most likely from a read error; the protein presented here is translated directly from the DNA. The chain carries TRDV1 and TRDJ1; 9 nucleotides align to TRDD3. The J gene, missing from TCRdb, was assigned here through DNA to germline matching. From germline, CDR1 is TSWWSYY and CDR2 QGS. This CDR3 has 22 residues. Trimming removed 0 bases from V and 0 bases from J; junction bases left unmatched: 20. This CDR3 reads CALGELALALGIRGFYTDKLIF. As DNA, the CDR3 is TGTGCTCTTGGGGAACTAGCCTTAGCGTTGGGGATACGTGGATTTTACACCGATAAACTCATCTTT.

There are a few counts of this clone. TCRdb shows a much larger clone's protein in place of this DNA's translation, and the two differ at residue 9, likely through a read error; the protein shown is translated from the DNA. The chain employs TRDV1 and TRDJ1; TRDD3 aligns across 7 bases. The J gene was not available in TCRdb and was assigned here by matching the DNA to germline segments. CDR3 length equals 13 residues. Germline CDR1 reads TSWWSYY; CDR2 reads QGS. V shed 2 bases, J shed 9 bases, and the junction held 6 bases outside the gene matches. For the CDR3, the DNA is TGTGCTCTTGGGGAAGAACTGGGGTATGAACTCATCTTT. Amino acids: CALGEELGYELIF.

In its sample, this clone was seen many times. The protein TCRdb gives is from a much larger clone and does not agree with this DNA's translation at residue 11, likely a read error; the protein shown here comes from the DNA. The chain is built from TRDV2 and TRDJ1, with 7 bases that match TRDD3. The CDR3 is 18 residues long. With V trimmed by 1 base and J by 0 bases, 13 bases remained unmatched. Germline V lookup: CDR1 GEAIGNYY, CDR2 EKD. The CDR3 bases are TGTGCCTGTGACACGCTGGGGGCTGAGAACTCGTACACCGATAAACTCATCTTT. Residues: CACDTLGAENSYTDKLIF.

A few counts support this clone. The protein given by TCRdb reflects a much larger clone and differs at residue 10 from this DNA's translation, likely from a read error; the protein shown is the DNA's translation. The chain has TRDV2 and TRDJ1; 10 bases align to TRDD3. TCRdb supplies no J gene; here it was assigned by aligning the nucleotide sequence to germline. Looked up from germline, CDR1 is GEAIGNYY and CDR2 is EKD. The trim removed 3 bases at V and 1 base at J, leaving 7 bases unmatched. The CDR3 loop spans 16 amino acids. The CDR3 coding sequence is TGTGCCTGTGACTCACTGGGGGATTCAACCACCGATAAACTCATCTTT. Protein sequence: CACDSLGDSTTDKLIF.

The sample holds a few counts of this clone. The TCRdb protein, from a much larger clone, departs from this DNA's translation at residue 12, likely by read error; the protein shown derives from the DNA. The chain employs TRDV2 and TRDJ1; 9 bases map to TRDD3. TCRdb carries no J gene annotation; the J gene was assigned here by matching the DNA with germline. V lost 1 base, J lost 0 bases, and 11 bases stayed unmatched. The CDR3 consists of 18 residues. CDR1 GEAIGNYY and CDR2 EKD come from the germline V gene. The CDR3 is CACDTLPLGDHDTDKLIF. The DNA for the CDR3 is TGTGCCTGTGACACGCTCCCACTGGGGGACCACGACACCGATAAACTCATCTTT.

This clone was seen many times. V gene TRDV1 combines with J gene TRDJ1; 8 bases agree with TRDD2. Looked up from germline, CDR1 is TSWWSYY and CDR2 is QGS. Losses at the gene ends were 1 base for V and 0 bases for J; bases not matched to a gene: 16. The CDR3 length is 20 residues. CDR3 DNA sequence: TGTGCTCTTGGGGAACCACTTCCTACTCCGTTGGGGGGAAACACCGATAAACTCATCTTT. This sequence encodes CALGEPLPTPLGGNTDKLIF.

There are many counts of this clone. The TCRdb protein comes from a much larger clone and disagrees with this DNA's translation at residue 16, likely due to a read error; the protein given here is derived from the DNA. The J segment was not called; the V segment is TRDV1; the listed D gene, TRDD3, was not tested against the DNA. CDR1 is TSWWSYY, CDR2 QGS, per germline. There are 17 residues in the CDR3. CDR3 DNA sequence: TGTGCTCTTGGGGAACGTACGTTAGGGTTCCCCACCGATAAACTCACCTTT. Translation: CALGERTLGFPTDKLTF.

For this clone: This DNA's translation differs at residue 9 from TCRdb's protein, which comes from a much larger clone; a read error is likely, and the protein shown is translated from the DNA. Written as DNA, the CDR3 is TGTGCTCTTGGGGAACCGTCTCCTCCTAAACTCATCTTT. Translation: CALGEPSPPKLIF. The J gene is TRDJ1, the V gene TRDV1; D uncertain. Trimming removed 1 base at V and 7 bases at J, with 10 bases between. This CDR3 is 13 amino acids long. The germline V gene encodes CDR1 TSWWSYY and CDR2 QGS.

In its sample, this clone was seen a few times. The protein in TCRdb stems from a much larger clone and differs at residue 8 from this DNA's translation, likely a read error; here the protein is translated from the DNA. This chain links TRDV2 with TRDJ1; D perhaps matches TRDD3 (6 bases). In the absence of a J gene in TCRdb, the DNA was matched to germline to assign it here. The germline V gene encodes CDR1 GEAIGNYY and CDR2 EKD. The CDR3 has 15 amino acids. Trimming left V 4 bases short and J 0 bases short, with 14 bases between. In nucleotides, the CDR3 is TGTGCCTGTGAGCCTCTGGGGAATTACACCGATAAACTCATCTTT. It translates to CACEPLGNYTDKLIF.

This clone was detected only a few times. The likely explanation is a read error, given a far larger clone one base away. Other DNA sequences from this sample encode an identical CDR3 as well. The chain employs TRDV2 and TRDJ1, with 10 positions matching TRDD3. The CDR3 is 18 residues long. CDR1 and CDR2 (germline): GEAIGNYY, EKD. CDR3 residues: CACDTVMMGDTNTDKLIF. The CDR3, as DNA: TGTGCCTGTGACACCGTAATGATGGGGGATACAAACACAGATAAACTCATCTTT.

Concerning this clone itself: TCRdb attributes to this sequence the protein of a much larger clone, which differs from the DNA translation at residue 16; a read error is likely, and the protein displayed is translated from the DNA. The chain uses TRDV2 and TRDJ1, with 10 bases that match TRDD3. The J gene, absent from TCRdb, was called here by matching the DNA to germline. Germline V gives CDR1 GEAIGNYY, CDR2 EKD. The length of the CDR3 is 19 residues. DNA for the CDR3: TGTGCCTGTGACACCGTCATGGGGACTGGGGGATTCGCCACCGATACACTCATCTTT. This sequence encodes CACDTVMGTGGFATDTLIF.